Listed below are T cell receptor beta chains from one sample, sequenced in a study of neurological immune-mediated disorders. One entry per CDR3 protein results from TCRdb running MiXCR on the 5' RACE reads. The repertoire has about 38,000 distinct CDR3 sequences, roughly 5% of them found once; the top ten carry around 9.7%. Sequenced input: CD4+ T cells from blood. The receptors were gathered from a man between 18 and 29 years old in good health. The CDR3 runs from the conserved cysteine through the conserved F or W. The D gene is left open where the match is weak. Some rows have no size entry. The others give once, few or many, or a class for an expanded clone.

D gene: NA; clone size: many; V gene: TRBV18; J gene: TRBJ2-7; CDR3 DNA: TGTGCCAGCTCACCACCCGCAGGGGCCGCCTACGAGCAGTACTTC; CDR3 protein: CASSPPAGAAYEQYF
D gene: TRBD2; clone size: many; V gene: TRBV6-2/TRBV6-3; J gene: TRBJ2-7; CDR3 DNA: TGTGCCAGCAGTTACTCGCTGCGTAGCGGGGGGCGACCCTCCTACGAGCAGTACTTC; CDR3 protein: CASSYSLRSGGRPSYEQYF
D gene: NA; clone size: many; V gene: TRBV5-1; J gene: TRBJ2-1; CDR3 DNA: TGCGCCAGCAGCTTATTAGGGCCAAGCTCCTACAATGAGCAGTTCTTC; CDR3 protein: CASSLLGPSSYNEQFF
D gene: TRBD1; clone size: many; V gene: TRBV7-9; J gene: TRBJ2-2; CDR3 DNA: TGTGCCAGCAGCATACAGGGGTCCGGGGAGCTGTTTTTT; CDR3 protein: CASSIQGSGELFF
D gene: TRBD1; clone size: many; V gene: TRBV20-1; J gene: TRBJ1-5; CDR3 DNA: TGCAGTGCCAAGGGGGCAGGGGGCGCGGCTCAGCCCCAGCATTTT; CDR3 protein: CSAKGAGGAAQPQHF
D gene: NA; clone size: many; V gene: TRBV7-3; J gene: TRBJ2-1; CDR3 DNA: TGTGCCAGCAGCCCAACTACGACGGGTGAGCAGTTCTTC; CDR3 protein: CASSPTTTGEQFF
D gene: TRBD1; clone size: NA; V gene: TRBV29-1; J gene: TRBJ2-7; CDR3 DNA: TGCAGCGACCATCCGGGACAGGGCTACGAGCAGTACTTC; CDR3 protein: CSDHPGQGYEQYF
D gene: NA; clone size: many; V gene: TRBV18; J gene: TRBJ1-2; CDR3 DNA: TGTGCCAGCTCACCCGACGGGGGAGACTATGGCTACACCTTC; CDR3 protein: CASSPDGGDYGYTF
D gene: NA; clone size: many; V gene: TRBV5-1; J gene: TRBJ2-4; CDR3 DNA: TGCGCCAGCAGCTTTGGTATGGGGAAGAACATTCAGTACTTC; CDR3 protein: CASSFGMGKNIQYF
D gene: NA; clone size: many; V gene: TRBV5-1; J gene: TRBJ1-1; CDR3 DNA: TGCGCCAGCAGGACACAGGGAGGGTTCACTGAAGCTTTCTTT; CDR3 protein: CASRTQGGFTEAFF
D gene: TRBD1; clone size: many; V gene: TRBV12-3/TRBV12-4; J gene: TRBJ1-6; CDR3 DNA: TGTGCCAGCCGGGACAGGGATTATAATTCACCCCTCCACTTT; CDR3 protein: CASRDRDYNSPLHF
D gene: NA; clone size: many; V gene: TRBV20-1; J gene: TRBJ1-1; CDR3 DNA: TGCAGTGCTAGAGATTTTACGGGGAACACTGAAGCTTTCTTT; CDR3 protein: CSARDFTGNTEAFF
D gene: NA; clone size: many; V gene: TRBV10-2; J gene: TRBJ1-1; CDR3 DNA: TGCGCCAGCAGGGACCCGACCCCAATTAACACTGAAGCTTTCTTT; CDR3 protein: CASRDPTPINTEAFF
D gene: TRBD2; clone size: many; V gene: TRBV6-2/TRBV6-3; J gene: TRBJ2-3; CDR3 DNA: TGTGCCAGCAGTTACTCTATAGCGGGAACACTAGATACGCAGTATTTT; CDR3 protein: CASSYSIAGTLDTQYF
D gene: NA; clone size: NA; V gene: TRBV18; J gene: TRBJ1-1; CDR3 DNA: TGTGCCAGCTCACCGGGACAGAACACTGAAGCTTTCTTT; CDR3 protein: CASSPGQNTEAFF
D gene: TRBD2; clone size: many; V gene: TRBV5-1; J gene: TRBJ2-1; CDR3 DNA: TGCGCCAGCAGCCCACGACTAGCGGGGGGCTGGAATGAGCAGTTCTTC; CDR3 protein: CASSPRLAGGWNEQFF
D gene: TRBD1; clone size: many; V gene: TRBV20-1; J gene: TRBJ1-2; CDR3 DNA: TGCAGTGCGGGAGACAGGGGGTTCTCTGGCTACACCTTC; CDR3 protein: CSAGDRGFSGYTF
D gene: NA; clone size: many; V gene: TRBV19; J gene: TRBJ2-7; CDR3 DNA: TGTGCCAGTAGTATCGGGGGTCGGCGGAGCGAGCAGTACTTC; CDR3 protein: CASSIGGRRSEQYF
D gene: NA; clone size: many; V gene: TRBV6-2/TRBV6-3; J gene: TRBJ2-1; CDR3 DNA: TGTGCCAGCACCGCGTCTCTATACAATGAGCAGTTCTTC; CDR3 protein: CASTASLYNEQFF
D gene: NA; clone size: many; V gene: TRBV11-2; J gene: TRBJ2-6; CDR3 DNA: TGTGCCAGCAGCTTCCAGGGTAACTCTGGGGCCAACGTCCTGACTTTC; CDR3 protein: CASSFQGNSGANVLTF
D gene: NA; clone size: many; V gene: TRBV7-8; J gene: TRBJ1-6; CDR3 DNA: TGTGCCAGCAGCTCCCTCCGTTGGACAGCTAATTCACCCCTCCACTTT; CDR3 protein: CASSSLRWTANSPLHF
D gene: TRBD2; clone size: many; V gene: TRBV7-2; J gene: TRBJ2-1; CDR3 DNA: TGTGCCAGCAGCGCTGGACTAGTCTCCTACAATGAGCAGTTCTTC; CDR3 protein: CASSAGLVSYNEQFF
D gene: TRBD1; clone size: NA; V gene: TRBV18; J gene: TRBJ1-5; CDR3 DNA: TGTGCCAGCTCCCTAAGGGGGACAGGGAATCAGCCCCAGCATTTT; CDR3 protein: CASSLRGTGNQPQHF
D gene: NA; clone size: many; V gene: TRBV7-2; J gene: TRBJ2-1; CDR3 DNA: TGTGCCAGCACCAAGGGGGACCACAATGAGCAGTTCTTC; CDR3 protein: CASTKGDHNEQFF
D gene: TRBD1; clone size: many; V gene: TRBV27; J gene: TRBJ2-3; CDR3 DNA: TGTGCCAGCATTTTTAGGCGGACAGGGCTTAGCACAGATACGCAGTATTTT; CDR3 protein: CASIFRRTGLSTDTQYF
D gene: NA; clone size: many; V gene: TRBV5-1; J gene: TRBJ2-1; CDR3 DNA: TGCGCCAGCAGCTTAGGACAACAGGGTGATGAGCAGTTCTTC; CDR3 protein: CASSLGQQGDEQFF
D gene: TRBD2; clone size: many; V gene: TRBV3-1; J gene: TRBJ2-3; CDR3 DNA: TGTGCCAGCAGCCAAGGTCAGGCTAGCGGAAGCACAGATACGCAGTATTTT; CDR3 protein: CASSQGQASGSTDTQYF
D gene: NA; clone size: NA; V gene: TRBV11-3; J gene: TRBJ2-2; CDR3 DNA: TGTGCCAGCAGCTTTTACGGCACCGGGGAGCTGTTTTTT; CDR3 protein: CASSFYGTGELFF
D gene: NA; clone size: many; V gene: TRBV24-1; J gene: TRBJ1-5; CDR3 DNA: TGTGCCACCAGTGACCGCTCGGGACAGCCCCAGCATTTT; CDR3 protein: CATSDRSGQPQHF